This T cell receptor beta chain originates from a study of graft-versus-host responses after intestinal transplantation. Study as a whole: Each of the recipients got a multivisceral, liver-intestinal, or isolated intestinal transplant. Each patient got anti-thymocyte globulin induction, then tacrolimus and steroids for about 3 years.

Germline CDR1 reads SNHLY; CDR2 reads FYNNEI. The V segment lost 5 bases and the J segment 1 base; nucleotides outside the gene matches: 6. The CDR3 length is 15 residues. Method: immunoSEQ multiplex PCR; TCRdb's copy keeps in-frame clones and lacks some. The table has more than 100,000 clones, about 93% seen once; the top ten hold 0.095% to 0.15%. Study-level findings and limits: Detected in recipient marrow were GvH clones, some of which were first observed in ileum or blood. Peak GvH clone levels in circulation were associated with early post-transplant HvG declines.

A remark on this clone: As yet, its antigen is unknown.

This rearrangement joins TRBV2 to TRBJ2-5; 8 positions agree with TRBD1. Sequenced here: unstimulated CD4+ T cells sorted from spleen or lymph node cells, sampled before intestinal transplant. The TCR comes from a human donor who received an intestinal transplant. CDR3 sequence: CASSSTGTGQETQYF. The CDR3 DNA reads TGTGCCAGCAGTTCAACAGGGACAGGCCAAGAGACCCAGTACTTC.